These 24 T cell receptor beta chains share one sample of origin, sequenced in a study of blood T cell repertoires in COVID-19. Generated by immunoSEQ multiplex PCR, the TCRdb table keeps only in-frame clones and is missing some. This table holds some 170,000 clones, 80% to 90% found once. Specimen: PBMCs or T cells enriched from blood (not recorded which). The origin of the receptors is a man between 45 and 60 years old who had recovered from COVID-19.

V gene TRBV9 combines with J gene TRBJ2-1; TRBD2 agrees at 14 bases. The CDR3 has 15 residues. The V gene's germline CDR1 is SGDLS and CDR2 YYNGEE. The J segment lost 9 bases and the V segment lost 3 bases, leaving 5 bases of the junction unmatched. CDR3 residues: CASSAGTSGGLEQFF. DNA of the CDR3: TGTGCCAGCAGCGCAGGGACTAGCGGGGGCCTTGAGCAGTTCTTC.

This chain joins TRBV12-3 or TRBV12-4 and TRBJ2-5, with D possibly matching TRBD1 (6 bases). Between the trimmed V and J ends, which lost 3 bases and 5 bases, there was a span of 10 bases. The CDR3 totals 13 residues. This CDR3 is CASSFRGAETQYF. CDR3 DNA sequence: TGTGCCAGCAGTTTCAGGGGCGCGGAGACCCAGTACTTC.

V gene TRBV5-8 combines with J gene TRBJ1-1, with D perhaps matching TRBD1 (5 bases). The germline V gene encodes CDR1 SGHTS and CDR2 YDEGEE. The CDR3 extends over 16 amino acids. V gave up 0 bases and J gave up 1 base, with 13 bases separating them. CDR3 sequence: CASSLGQIPSNTEAFF. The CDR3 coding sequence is TGTGCCAGCAGCTTGGGACAGATCCCCTCGAACACTGAAGCTTTCTTT.

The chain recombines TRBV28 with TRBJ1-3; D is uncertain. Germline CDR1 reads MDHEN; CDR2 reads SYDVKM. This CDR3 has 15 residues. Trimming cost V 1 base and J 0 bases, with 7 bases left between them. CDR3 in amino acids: CASSLSTYSGNTIYF. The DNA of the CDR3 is TGTGCCAGCAGTTTATCAACCTACTCTGGAAACACCATATATTTT. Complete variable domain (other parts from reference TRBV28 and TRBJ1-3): DVKVTQSSRYLVKRTGEKVFLECVQDMDHENMFWYRQDPGLGLRLIYFSYDVKMKEKGDIPEGYSVSREKKERFSLILESASTNQTSMYLCASSLSTYSGNTIYFGEGSWLTVV.

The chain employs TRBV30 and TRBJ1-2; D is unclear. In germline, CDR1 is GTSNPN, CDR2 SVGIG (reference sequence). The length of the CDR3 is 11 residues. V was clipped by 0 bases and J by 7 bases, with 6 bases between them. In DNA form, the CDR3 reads TGTGCCTGGAGTGTCGGGTCTGGCTACACCTTC. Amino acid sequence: CAWSVGSGYTF.

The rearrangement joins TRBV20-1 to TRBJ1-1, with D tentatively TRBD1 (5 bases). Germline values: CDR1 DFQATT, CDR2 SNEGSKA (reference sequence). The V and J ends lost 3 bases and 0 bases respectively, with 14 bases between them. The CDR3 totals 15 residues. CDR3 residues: CSASPRQKLNTEAFF. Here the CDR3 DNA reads TGCAGTGCTAGTCCGCGACAGAAACTGAACACTGAAGCTTTCTTT.

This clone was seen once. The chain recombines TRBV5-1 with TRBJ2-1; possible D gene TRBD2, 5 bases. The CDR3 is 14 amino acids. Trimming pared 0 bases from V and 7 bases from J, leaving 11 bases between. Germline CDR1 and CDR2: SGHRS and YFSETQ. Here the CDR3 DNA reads TGCGCCAGCAGCTTGGCCCTCGGGAAAAATGAGCAGTTCTTC. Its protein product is CASSLALGKNEQFF.

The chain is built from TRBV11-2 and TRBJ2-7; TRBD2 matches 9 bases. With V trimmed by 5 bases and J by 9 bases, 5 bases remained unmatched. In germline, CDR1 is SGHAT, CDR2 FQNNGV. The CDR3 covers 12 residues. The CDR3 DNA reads TGTGCCAGCAGCCGCGGGGGGGTAGGGCAGTACTTC. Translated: CASSRGGVGQYF.

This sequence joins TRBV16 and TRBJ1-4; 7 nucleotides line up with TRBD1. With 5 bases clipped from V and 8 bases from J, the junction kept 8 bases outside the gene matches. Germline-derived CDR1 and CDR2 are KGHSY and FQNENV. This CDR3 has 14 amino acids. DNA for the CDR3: TGTGCCAGCAGCTACAACAGGGGTGGCGAAAAACTGTTTTTT. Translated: CASSYNRGGEKLFF. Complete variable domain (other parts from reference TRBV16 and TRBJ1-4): GEEVAQTPKHLVRGEGQKAKLYCAPIKGHSYVFWYQQVLKNEFKFLISFQNENVFDETGMPKERFSAKCLPNSPCSLEIQATKLEDSAVYFCASSYNRGGEKLFFGSGTQLSVL.

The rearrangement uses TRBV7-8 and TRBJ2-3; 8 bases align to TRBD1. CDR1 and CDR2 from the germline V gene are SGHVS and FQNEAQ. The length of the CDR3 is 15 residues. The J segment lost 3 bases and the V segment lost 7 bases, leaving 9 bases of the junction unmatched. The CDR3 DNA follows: TGTGCCAGCACATTCTACAGGGGGTCGACAGATACGCAGTATTTT. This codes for CASTFYRGSTDTQYF.

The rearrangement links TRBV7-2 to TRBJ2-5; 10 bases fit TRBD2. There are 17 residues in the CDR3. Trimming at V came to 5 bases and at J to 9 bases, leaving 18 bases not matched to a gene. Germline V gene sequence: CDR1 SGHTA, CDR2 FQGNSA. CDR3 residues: CASSRDGSGGAGGAQYF. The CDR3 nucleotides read TGTGCCAGCAGCCGGGACGGGAGCGGGGGGGCTGGTGGGGCCCAGTACTTC.

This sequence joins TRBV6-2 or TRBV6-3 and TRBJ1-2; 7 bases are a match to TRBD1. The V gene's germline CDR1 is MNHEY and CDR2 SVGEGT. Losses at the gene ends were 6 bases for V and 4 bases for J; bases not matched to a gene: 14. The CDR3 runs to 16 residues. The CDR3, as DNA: TGTGCCAGCAGCCGCATATCCGGGACAGAAGTCTATGGCTACACCTTC. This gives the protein CASSRISGTEVYGYTF.

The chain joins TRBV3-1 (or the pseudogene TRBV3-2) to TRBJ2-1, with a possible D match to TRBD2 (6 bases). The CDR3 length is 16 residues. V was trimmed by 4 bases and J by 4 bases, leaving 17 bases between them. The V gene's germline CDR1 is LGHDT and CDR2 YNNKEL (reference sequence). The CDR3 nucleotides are TGTGCCAGCAGCCGCATTAGCGGAACTAGATACAATGAGCAGTTCTTC. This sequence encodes CASSRISGTRYNEQFF.

The CDR3 sequence is CASSFSGRGLEDTQYF. The CDR3 coding sequence is TGTGCCAGCAGTTTTAGCGGCAGGGGGTTAGAAGATACGCAGTATTTT. V is TRBV28 and J is TRBJ2-3, with a tentative D call TRBD1 (7 bases). The CDR3 has 16 residues. Germline CDR1 reads MDHEN; CDR2 reads SYDVKM. V was clipped by 3 bases and J by 5 bases, with 18 bases between them.

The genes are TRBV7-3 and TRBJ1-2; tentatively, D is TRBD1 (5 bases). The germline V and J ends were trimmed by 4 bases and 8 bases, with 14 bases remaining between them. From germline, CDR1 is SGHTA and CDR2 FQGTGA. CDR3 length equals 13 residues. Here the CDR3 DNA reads TGTGCCAGCAGCTCCGGGAACGGGGGAGGCTACACCTTC. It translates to CASSSGNGGGYTF.

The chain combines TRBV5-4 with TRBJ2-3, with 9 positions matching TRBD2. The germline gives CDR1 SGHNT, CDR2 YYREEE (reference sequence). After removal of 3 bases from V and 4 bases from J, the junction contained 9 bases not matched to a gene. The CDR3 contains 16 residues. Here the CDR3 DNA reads TGTGCCAGCAGCTCCGCGGGGGGGCCTGAGGCAGATACGCAGTATTTT. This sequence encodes CASSSAGGPEADTQYF.

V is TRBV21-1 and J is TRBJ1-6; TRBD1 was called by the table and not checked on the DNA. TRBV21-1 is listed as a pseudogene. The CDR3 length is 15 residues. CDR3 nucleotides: TGTGCCAGCAGCAAAGGAACAGGGGATAATTCACCCCTCCACTTT. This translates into CASSKGTGDNSPLHF.

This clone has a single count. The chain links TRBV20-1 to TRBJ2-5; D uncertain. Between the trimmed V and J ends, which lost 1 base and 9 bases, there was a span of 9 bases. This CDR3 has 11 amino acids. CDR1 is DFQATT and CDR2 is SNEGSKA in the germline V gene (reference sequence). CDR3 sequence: CSARAHEAQYF. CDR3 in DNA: TGCAGTGCTAGAGCCCACGAGGCCCAGTACTTC.

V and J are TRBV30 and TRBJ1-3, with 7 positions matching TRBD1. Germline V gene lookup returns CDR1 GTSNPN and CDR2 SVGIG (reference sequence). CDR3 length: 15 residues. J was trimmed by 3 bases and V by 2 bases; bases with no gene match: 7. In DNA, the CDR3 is TGTGCCTGGAGTCTAGACAGGGACCTTGGAAACACCATATATTTT. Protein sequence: CAWSLDRDLGNTIYF.

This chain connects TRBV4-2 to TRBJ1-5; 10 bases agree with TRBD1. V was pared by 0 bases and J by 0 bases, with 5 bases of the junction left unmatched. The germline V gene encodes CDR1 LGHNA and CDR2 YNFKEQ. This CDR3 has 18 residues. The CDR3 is CASSQDWTGGYSNQPQHF. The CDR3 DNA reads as TGTGCCAGCAGCCAAGATTGGACAGGGGGTTATAGCAATCAGCCCCAGCATTTT.

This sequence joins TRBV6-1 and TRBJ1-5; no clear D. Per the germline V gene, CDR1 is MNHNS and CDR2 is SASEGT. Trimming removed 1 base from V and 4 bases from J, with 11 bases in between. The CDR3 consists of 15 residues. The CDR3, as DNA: TGTGCCAGCAGTGAAGGGGCAGTAAAAAATCAGCCCCAGCATTTT. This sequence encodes CASSEGAVKNQPQHF.

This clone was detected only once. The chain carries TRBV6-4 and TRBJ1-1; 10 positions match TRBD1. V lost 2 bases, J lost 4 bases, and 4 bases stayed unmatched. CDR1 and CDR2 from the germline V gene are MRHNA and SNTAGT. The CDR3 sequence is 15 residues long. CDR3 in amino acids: CASSDGTGAGTEAFF. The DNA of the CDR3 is TGTGCCAGCAGTGACGGGACAGGGGCTGGCACTGAAGCTTTCTTT.

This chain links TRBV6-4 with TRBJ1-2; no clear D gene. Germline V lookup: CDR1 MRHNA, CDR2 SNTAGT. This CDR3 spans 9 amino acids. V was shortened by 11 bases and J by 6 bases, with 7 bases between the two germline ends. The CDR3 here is CAGPDGYTF. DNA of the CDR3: TGTGCCGGGCCTGATGGCTACACCTTC.

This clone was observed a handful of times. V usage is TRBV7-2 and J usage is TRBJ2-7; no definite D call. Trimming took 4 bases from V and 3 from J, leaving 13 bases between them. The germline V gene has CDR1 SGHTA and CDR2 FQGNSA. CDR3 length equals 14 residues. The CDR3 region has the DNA TGTGCCAGCAGCTCGACTGTGTCCTTCTACGAGCAGTACTTC. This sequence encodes CASSSTVSFYEQYF.